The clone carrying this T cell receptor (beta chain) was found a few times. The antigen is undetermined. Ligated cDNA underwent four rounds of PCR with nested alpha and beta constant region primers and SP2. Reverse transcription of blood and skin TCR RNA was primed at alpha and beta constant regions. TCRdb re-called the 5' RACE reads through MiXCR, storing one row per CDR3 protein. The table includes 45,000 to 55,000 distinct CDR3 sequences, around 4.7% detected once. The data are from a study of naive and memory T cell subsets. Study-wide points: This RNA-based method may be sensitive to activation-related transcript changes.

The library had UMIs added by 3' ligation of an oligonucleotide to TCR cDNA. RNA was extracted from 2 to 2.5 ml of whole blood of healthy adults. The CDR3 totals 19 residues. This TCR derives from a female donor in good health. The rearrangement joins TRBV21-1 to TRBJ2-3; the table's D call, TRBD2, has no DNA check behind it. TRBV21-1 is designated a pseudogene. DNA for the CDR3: TGTGCCAGCAGCAAAAGTGGCCCAGGAGGGCGGGAGGCCACAGATACGCAGTATTTT. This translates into CASSKSGPGGREATDTQYF.